In its sample, the clone carrying this T cell receptor beta chain was seen many times. Time point here: newly diagnosed GD, antithyroid drugs for less than 3 months. With RNA extracted from PBMCs as input, the TCR library was made. The data were obtained in a study of regulatory T cells in long-lasting Graves disease. Building of the TCR beta libraries involved iRepertoire HTBI primers and Arm-PCR of CDR3 regions. From the multiplex PCR reads, TCRdb called clonotypes with MiXCR, one entry per CDR3 protein. The sample lists 550,000 or so distinct CDR3 sequences, 9.5% to 15% occurring once. The data also belong to a second study, concerning T cells in Graves' hyperthyroidism and ophthalmopathy. From that paper: Uncontrolled infections, other autoimmune diseases, pregnancy or lactation led to exclusion of patients.

Specimen: peripheral blood mononuclear cells (PBMCs), collected at new diagnosis, from a patient treated with antithyroid drugs. This TCR was sampled from a woman in her 30s with Graves disease.

The CDR3 region is CASSLAVAGGSSYNEQFF. The CDR3 DNA is TGTGCCAGCAGCTTAGCCGTAGCGGGGGGAAGCTCCTACAATGAGCAGTTCTTC. V is TRBV7-9 and J is TRBJ2-1, with 10 bases lining up with TRBD2. This CDR3 has 18 amino acids. V gave up 0 bases and J gave up 0 bases; unmatched junction bases: 5. Germline values: CDR1 SEHNR, CDR2 FQNEAQ (reference sequence).